The next 25 T cell receptor beta chains were all read from a single sample in a study of blood T cell repertoires in COVID-19. Libraries were prepared by immunoSEQ multiplex PCR; TCRdb keeps only in-frame clonotypes and omits some of them. The sample has about 230,000 clones, about nine tenths seen once; the top ten hold 9.5% to 13%. Sequencing was carried out using peripheral blood. The receptors here all came from a man aged 45-60 years with COVID-19, enrolled during active disease.

The chain carries TRBV7-9 and TRBJ2-2; D gene unclear. V lost 4 bases to trimming and J lost 6 bases, with 12 bases between them. CDR3 size: 14 residues. Germline V lookup: CDR1 SEHNR, CDR2 FQNEAQ (reference sequence). The CDR3 nucleotides are TGTGCCAGCAGCTCTGTCGCCCTATCCGGGGAGCTGTTTTTT. Amino acids: CASSSVALSGELFF.

The chain combines TRBV7-8 with TRBJ2-1; 13 bases agree with TRBD2. The junction had 5 bases not matched to a gene; V was cut back by 4 bases and J by 8 bases. Germline lookup yields CDR1 SGHVS and CDR2 FQNEAQ. The CDR3 is 15 amino acids. The CDR3 reads CASSYWTSGSDEQFF. In nucleotides, the CDR3 is TGTGCCAGCAGCTATTGGACTAGCGGGAGTGATGAGCAGTTCTTC.

This rearrangement joins TRBV6-4 to TRBJ1-1; no firm D call. Deletions cut 0 bases from V and 10 bases from J, with 21 bases between. This CDR3 spans 16 amino acids. Germline V gene sequence: CDR1 MRHNA, CDR2 SNTAGT. CDR3 region: CASSDSGGMGDLGAFF. The CDR3, as DNA: TGTGCCAGCAGTGACTCAGGCGGGATGGGAGACCTGGGAGCTTTCTTT.

The rearrangement uses TRBV5-6 and TRBJ2-1, with 14 bases identical to TRBD2. Germline V CDR1 and CDR2: SGHDT, YYEEEE. The CDR3 covers 15 residues. V trimming: 2 bases; J trimming: 6 bases; junction bases outside the gene matches: 1. The DNA for the CDR3 is TGTGCCAGCAGCTTCGGACTAGCGGGAGGCAATGAGCAGTTCTTC. Translated, it gives CASSFGLAGGNEQFF.

This rearrangement joins TRBV5-1 to TRBJ2-7, with unresolved D. Germline CDR1 and CDR2: SGHRS and YFSETQ. The V end was cut by 1 base, the J end by 0 bases, with 14 bases between. CDR3 length: 16 amino acids. The CDR3 region is CASSLSDSVPSYEQYF. The DNA of the CDR3 is TGCGCCAGCAGCTTGAGCGATTCAGTCCCCTCCTACGAGCAGTACTTC.

This clone has only a few counts. Its ends do not fully match the called genes, so a read error is possible. This CDR3 is CASTPSTGGKVTQYF. CDR3 DNA: TGTGCTAGCACCCCTTCTACGGGAGGGAAGGTAACCCAGTACTTC. The chain carries TRBV7-7 and TRBJ2-5; TRBD2 agrees at 8 bases. CDR3 length: 15 residues. Germline V lookup: CDR1 SSHAT, CDR2 FNYEAQ (reference sequence).

This chain links TRBV18 with TRBJ2-5; D remains ambiguous. The germline CDR1 and CDR2 sequences are KGHSH and LQKENI. The CDR3 totals 13 residues. Trimming left V 0 bases short and J 5 bases short, with 7 bases between. CDR3: CASSPPGHETQYF. CDR3 DNA: TGTGCCAGCTCACCACCTGGGCACGAGACCCAGTACTTC.

The chain couples TRBV10-3 to TRBJ1-1, with D perhaps matching TRBD1 (5 bases). Germline loops: CDR1 ENHRY, CDR2 SYGVKD. Between the trimmed V and J ends, which lost 1 base and 1 base, there was a span of 7 bases. The length of the CDR3 is 14 residues. The CDR3 DNA follows: TGTGCCATCAGTGAGTTCGACAGGAACACTGAAGCTTTCTTT. Translating gives CAISEFDRNTEAFF.

V and J are TRBV19 and TRBJ2-2, with TRBD1 matching over 9 bases. V lost 7 bases to trimming and J lost 3 bases; unmatched junction nucleotides: 9. Looked up from germline, CDR1 is LNHDA and CDR2 is SQIVND (reference sequence). The CDR3 runs 16 residues. CDR3 sequence: CASKRQGVVYTGELFF. The CDR3 region has the DNA TGTGCCAGTAAGAGACAGGGGGTAGTATACACCGGGGAGCTGTTTTTT. The complete variable domain, with remaining parts taken from reference TRBV19 and TRBJ2-2, reads DGGITQSPKYLFRKEGQNVTLSCEQNLNHDAMYWYRQDPGQGLRLIYYSQIVNDFQKGDIAEGYSVSREKKESFPLTVTSAQKNPTAFYLCASKRQGVVYTGELFFGEGSRLTVL.

The chain is built from TRBV7-2 and TRBJ1-6; D is undetermined. Trimming removed 3 bases at V and 6 bases at J, with 12 bases between. CDR3 size: 15 residues. Per germline, CDR1 SGHTA and CDR2 FQGNSA. CDR3 DNA: TGTGCCAGCAGCTTGAGTGATCCTATTAATTCACCCCTCCACTTT. Translation gives CASSLSDPINSPLHF.

This sequence joins TRBV5-4 and TRBJ2-7, with D possibly matching TRBD2 (6 bases). This CDR3 spans 14 amino acids. Germline assignment: CDR1 SGHNT and CDR2 YYREEE (reference sequence). V lost 3 bases to trimming and J lost 0 bases, with 10 bases between them. The CDR3 sequence is CASSWGGFSYEQYF. The CDR3 DNA follows: TGTGCCAGCAGCTGGGGAGGATTCTCCTACGAGCAGTACTTC.

The V and J genes are TRBV3-1 (or the pseudogene TRBV3-2) and TRBJ2-6, with D possibly matching TRBD1 (6 bases). Trimming cost V 0 bases and J 4 bases, with 16 bases left between them. The CDR3 spans 18 residues. CDR1 and CDR2 from the germline V gene are LGHDT and YNNKEL (reference sequence). CDR3: CASSQDAWGTPGANVLTF. CDR3 sequence (DNA): TGTGCCAGCAGCCAAGATGCCTGGGGGACACCAGGGGCCAACGTCCTGACTTTC.

V usage is TRBV5-6 and J usage is TRBJ1-1; D is perhaps TRBD1 (5 bases). The CDR3 runs to 15 residues. Germline V gives CDR1 SGHDT, CDR2 YYEEEE. Trimming stripped 4 bases from V and 0 bases from J, with 13 bases between. CDR3 nucleotide sequence: TGTGCCAGCAGCCCAGGAAGGGGTTTGAACACTGAAGCTTTCTTT. Translation gives CASSPGRGLNTEAFF.

The chain has TRBV2 and TRBJ2-3, with TRBD1 matching over 9 bases. Losses at the gene ends were 0 bases for V and 5 bases for J; bases not matched to a gene: 18. Germline V gene sequence: CDR1 SNHLY, CDR2 FYNNEI. This CDR3 is built from 20 residues. The CDR3: CASSEAGSGFGGQGLDTQYF. The CDR3 bases are TGTGCCAGCAGTGAAGCAGGCTCGGGCTTCGGGGGACAGGGATTAGATACGCAGTATTTT.

This rearrangement joins TRBV7-9 to TRBJ2-2; 7 positions agree with TRBD1. Per germline, CDR1 SEHNR and CDR2 FQNEAQ (reference sequence). V shed 5 bases, J shed 5 bases, and the junction held 11 bases outside the gene matches. This CDR3 has 16 amino acids. This CDR3 is CASSTRQGRGTGELFF. CDR3 nucleotide sequence: TGTGCCAGCAGCACCCGACAGGGTCGCGGAACCGGGGAGCTGTTTTTT.

This sequence joins TRBV30 and TRBJ2-5, with 9 positions matching TRBD1. Germline V gene lookup returns CDR1 GTSNPN and CDR2 SVGIG (reference sequence). This CDR3 is 13 amino acids long. V lost 5 bases to trimming and J lost 5 bases; unmatched junction nucleotides: 6. In DNA form, the CDR3 reads TGTGCCTGGCGCACAGGGGGCGGCGAGACCCAGTACTTC. This encodes CAWRTGGGETQYF.

The rearrangement joins TRBV28 to TRBJ1-2, with a weak D call TRBD1 (6 bases). The V gene lost 10 bases and the J gene lost 3 bases, with 12 bases spanning the gap. The CDR3 contains 12 residues. From germline, CDR1 is MDHEN and CDR2 SYDVKM. CDR3 sequence (DNA): TGTGCCACCAGGGGTGGAGACTATGGCTACACCTTC. It yields the protein CATRGGDYGYTF.

V is TRBV2 and J is TRBJ1-1; no clear D gene. The CDR3 covers 12 residues. V was clipped by 6 bases and J by 3 bases, with 8 bases between them. Germline CDR1 SNHLY, CDR2 FYNNEI. In nucleotides, the CDR3 is TGTGCCAGCAGAGGAGACGACACTGAAGCTTTCTTT. Protein sequence: CASRGDDTEAFF.

This clone has just a few counts. The rearrangement joins TRBV7-9 to TRBJ1-1; tentative D call: TRBD1 (5 bases). Trimming took 5 bases from V and 1 from J, leaving 14 bases between them. The CDR3 is 15 residues long. Germline V lookup: CDR1 SEHNR, CDR2 FQNEAQ (reference sequence). The chain's CDR3 is CASSHPGVQNTEAFF. CDR3 bases: TGTGCCAGCAGCCACCCGGGGGTTCAGAACACTGAAGCTTTCTTT.

V is TRBV10-3 and J is TRBJ2-1, with 7 nucleotides matching TRBD1. Unmatched junction bases numbered 3, after V lost 0 bases and J lost 1 base. Germline V gene data show CDR1 as ENHRY and CDR2 as SYGVKD. This CDR3 is built from 16 residues. CDR3 in amino acids: CAISESATGSYNEQFF. The CDR3, as DNA: TGTGCCATCAGTGAGTCGGCGACAGGGTCCTACAATGAGCAGTTCTTC.

The rearrangement joins TRBV7-2 to TRBJ2-7, with 7 bases lining up with TRBD2. Unmatched junction bases numbered 17, after V lost 4 bases and J lost 2 bases. The CDR3 sequence is 18 residues long. Per the germline V gene, CDR1 is SGHTA and CDR2 is FQGNSA. Here the CDR3 reads CASSSRPKGRENPYEQYF. The CDR3 nucleotides are TGTGCCAGCAGCTCACGTCCCAAAGGGCGGGAGAACCCCTACGAGCAGTACTTC.

The chain has TRBV7-2 and TRBJ1-4, with 7 bases identical to TRBD1. V was pared by 5 bases and J by 8 bases, with 14 bases of the junction left unmatched. The CDR3 sequence is 16 residues long. Germline assignment: CDR1 SGHTA and CDR2 FQGNSA. CDR3 residues: CASSADPTGSGEKLFF. Here the CDR3 DNA reads TGTGCCAGCAGCGCAGACCCGACAGGGTCGGGCGAAAAACTGTTTTTT.

The chain carries TRBV18 and TRBJ2-3, with no clear D. Germline CDR1 reads KGHSH; CDR2 reads LQKENI. CDR3 size: 15 residues. V was shortened by 3 bases and J by 0 bases, with 10 bases between the two germline ends. As DNA, the CDR3 is TGTGCCAGCTCACCGGGCAGCTATAGCACAGATACGCAGTATTTT. The encoded protein is CASSPGSYSTDTQYF.

V is TRBV27 and J is TRBJ2-7; 14 bases map to TRBD2. The CDR3 consists of 16 residues. J gave up 2 bases and V 4 bases, and 4 bases lay outside the gene matches. Germline assignment: CDR1 MNHEY and CDR2 SMNVEV (reference sequence). The CDR3 region has the DNA TGTGCCAGCAGTTCCAGACTAGCGGGAGGGGCCTACGAGCAGTACTTC. This codes for CASSSRLAGGAYEQYF.

In nucleotides, the CDR3 is TGTGCCAGCAGTTTAGGACAGGGAAATAATTCACCCCTCCACTTT. Translating it yields CASSLGQGNNSPLHF. The V call is TRBV28, the J call TRBJ1-6, with TRBD1 matching over 8 bases. CDR1 is MDHEN, CDR2 SYDVKM, per germline. The CDR3 sequence is 15 residues long. The J segment lost 5 bases and the V segment lost 2 bases, leaving 2 bases of the junction unmatched.